The TCR beta chain described here comes from a study of blood T cells in healthy people across ages. The length of the CDR3 is 14 residues. The V gene end was trimmed by 4 bases and the J gene end by 5 bases; junction bases not matched to a gene: 3. Per the germline V gene, CDR1 is PRHDT and CDR2 is FYEKMQ (reference sequence). Then a second PCR, running about 7 to 11 cycles, was carried out with a sample-barcoded 5' primer and a J-beta primer mix. TCRdb itself ran the 5' RACE reads through MiXCR, one entry per CDR3 protein. This table has around 1,100,000 distinct CDR3 sequences, around two fifths appearing once.

V gene TRBV13 combines with J gene TRBJ2-4; TRBD1 aligns across 9 bases. The sample was blood. The TCR originated in a man younger than 30 in good health. The CDR3 spells CASSYRTGENIQYF. The DNA of the CDR3 is TGTGCCAGCAGCTACCGGACAGGGGAAAACATTCAGTACTTC.